Many counts were recorded for the clone carrying this T cell receptor (beta chain). Its antigen is undetermined. Per germline, CDR1 SGHRS and CDR2 YFSETQ. V lost 0 bases to trimming and J lost 7 bases, with 2 bases between them. There are 11 residues in the CDR3. The data were obtained in a study of CD8 T cells in ankylosing spondylitis. Findings of the study overall: CD8+ cells made up the disease-linked clones, which were relatively rare in peripheral blood. Within ankylosing spondylitis blood, a TCR beta motif made up of seven or eight highly homologous variants appeared to be characteristic. Past studies reported some motif variants in reactive arthritis synovial fluid and blood.

Researchers built TCR beta libraries using quantitative 5'-RACE with molecular barcodes. TCRdb processed the 5' RACE reads anew with MiXCR; each CDR3 protein has one entry. This table holds roughly 230,000 distinct CDR3 sequences, about 10% found once. The sequence was collected from a male donor with ankylosing spondylitis or in good health (not recorded which). This chain joins TRBV5-1 and TRBJ1-5; D is unresolved. Sequencing input: blood, either unsorted or a sorted T cell fraction (not recorded which). The CDR3 DNA sequence: TGCGCCAGCAGCTTGGGCCAGCCCCAGCATTTT. Encoded protein: CASSLGQPQHF.